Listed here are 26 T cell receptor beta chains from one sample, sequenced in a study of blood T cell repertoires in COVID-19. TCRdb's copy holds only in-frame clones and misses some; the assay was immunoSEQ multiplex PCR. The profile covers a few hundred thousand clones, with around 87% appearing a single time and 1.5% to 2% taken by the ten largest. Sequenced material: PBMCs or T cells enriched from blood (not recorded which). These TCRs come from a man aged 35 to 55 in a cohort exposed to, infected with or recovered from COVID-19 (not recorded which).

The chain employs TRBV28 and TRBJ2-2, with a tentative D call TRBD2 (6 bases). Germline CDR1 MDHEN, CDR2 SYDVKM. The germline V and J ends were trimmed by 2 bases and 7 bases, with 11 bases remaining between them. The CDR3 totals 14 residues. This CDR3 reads CASSLIAVSGELFF. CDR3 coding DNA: TGTGCCAGCAGTTTAATAGCGGTGAGCGGGGAGCTGTTTTTT. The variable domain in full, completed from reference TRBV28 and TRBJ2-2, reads DVKVTQSSRYLVKRTGEKVFLECVQDMDHENMFWYRQDPGLGLRLIYFSYDVKMKEKGDIPEGYSVSREKKERFSLILESASTNQTSMYLCASSLIAVSGELFFGEGSRLTVL.

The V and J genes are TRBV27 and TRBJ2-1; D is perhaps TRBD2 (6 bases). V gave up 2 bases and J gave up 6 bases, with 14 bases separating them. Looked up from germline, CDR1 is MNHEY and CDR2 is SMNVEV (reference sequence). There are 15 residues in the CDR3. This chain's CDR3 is CASSLETSQVNEQFF. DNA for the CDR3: TGTGCCAGCAGTTTAGAAACTAGCCAGGTCAATGAGCAGTTCTTC.

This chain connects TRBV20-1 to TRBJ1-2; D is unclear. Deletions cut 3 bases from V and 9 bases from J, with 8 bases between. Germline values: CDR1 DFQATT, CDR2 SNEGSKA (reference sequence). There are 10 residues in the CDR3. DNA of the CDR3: TGCAGTGCTAGCACAGTCAGCTACACCTTC. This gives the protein CSASTVSYTF.

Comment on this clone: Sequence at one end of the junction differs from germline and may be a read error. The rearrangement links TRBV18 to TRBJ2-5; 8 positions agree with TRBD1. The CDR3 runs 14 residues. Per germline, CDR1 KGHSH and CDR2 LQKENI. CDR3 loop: CASSPMTGEETQYF. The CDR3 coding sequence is TGTGCCAGTTCACCAATGACAGGGGAAGAGACCCAGTACTTC.

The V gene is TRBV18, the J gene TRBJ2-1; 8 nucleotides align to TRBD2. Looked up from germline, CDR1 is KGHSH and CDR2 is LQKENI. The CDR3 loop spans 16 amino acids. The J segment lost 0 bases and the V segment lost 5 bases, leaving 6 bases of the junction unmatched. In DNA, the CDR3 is TGTGCCAGCTCAAGACTAGCGCTTAGCTCCTACAATGAGCAGTTCTTC. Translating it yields CASSRLALSSYNEQFF.

The CDR3 bases are TGTGCCAGCAGTAAAGGAGAGGGACTAGCGGGAAGGGATGAGCAGTTCTTC. Residues: CASSKGEGLAGRDEQFF. The chain recombines TRBV27 with TRBJ2-1; 13 bases agree with TRBD2. The CDR3 loop spans 17 amino acids. The germline V gene encodes CDR1 MNHEY and CDR2 SMNVEV (reference sequence). V shed 5 bases, J shed 8 bases, and the junction held 12 bases outside the gene matches.

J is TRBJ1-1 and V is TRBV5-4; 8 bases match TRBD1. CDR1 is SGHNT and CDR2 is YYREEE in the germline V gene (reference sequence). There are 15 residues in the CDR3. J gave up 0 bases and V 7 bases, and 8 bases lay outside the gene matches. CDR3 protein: CASGGTGNMNTEAFF. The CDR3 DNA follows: TGTGCCAGCGGCGGGACAGGAAATATGAACACTGAAGCTTTCTTT. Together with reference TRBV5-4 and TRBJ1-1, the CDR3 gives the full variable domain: ETGVTQSPTHLIKTRGQQVTLRCSSQSGHNTVSWYQQALGQGPQFIFQYYREEENGRGNFPPRFSGLQFPNYSSELNVNALELDDSALYLCASGGTGNMNTEAFFGQGTRLTVV.

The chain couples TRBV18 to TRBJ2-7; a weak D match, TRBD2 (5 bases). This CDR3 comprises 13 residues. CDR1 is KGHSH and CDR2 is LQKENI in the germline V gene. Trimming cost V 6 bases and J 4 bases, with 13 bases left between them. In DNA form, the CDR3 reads TGTGCCAGCTCCTATTCCGGAGGATACGAGCAGTACTTC. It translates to CASSYSGGYEQYF.

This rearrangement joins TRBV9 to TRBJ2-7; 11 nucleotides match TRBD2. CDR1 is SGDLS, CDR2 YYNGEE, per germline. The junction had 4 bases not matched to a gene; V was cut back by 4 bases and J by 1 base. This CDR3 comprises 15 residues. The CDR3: CASSPTSGESYEQYF. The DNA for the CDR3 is TGTGCCAGCAGCCCGACTAGCGGGGAATCCTACGAGCAGTACTTC.

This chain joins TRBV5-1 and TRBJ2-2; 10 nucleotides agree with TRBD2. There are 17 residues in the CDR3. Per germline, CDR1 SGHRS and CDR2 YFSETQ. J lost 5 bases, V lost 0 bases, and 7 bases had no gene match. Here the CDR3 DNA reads TGCGCCAGCAGCTTGGGTGCTAGCGGGAGTGTTACCGGGGAGCTGTTTTTT. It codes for CASSLGASGSVTGELFF.

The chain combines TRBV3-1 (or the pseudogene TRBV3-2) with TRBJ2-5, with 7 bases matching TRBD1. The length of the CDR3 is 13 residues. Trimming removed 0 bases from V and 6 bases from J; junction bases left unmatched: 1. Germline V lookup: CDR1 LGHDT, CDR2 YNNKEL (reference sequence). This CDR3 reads CASSQEQGQTQYF. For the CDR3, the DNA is TGTGCCAGCAGCCAAGAACAGGGGCAGACCCAGTACTTC.

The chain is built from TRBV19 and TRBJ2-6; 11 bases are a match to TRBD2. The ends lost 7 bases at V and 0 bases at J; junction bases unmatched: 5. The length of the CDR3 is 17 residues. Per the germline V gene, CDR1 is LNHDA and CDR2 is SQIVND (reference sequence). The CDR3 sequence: CASIQLAGVSGANVLTF. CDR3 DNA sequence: TGTGCCAGTATTCAACTAGCGGGAGTCTCTGGGGCCAACGTCCTGACTTTC. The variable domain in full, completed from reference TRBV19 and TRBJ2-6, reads DGGITQSPKYLFRKEGQNVTLSCEQNLNHDAMYWYRQDPGQGLRLIYYSQIVNDFQKGDIAEGYSVSREKKESFPLTVTSAQKNPTAFYLCASIQLAGVSGANVLTFGAGSRLTVL.

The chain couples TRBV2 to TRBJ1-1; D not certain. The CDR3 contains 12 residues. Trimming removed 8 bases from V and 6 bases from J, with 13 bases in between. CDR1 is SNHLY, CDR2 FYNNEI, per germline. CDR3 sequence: CASAGPGAEAFF. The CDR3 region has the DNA TGTGCCAGCGCTGGCCCAGGCGCTGAAGCTTTCTTT.

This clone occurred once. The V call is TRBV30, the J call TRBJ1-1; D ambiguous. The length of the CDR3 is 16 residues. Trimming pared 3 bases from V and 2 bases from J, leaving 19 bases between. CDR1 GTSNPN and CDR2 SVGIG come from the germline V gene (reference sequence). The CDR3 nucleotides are TGTGCCTGGAGGCTAGCTGGCGGGAGGCGCAACACTGAAGCTTTCTTT. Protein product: CAWRLAGGRRNTEAFF. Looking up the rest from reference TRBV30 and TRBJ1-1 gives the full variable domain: SQTIHQWPATLVQPVGSPLSLECTVEGTSNPNLYWYRQAAGRGLQLLFYSVGIGQISSEVPQNLSASRPQDRQFILSSKKLLLSDSGFYLCAWRLAGGRRNTEAFFGQGTRLTVV.

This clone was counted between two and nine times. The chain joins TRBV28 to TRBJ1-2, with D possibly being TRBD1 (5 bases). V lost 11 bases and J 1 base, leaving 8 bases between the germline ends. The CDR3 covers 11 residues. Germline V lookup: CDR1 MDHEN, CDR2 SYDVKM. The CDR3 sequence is CAGGSNYGYTF. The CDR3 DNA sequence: TGTGCCGGGGGGAGTAACTATGGCTACACCTTC.

This CDR3 is CASSLNGNQPQHF. The CDR3 nucleotides read TGTGCCAGCAGTTTAAACGGGAATCAGCCCCAGCATTTT. The V call is TRBV27, the J call TRBJ1-5; unclear D gene. Germline V gene data show CDR1 as MNHEY and CDR2 as SMNVEV (reference sequence). With 2 bases removed from V and 4 bases from J, the gap between germline ends came to 6 bases. The CDR3 length is 13 residues.

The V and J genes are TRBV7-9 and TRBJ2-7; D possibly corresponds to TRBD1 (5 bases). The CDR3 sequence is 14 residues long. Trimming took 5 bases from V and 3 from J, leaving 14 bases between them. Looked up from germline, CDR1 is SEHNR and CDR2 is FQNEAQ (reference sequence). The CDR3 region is CASSGEGAFYEQYF. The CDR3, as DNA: TGTGCCAGCAGCGGCGAAGGGGCGTTCTACGAGCAGTACTTC.

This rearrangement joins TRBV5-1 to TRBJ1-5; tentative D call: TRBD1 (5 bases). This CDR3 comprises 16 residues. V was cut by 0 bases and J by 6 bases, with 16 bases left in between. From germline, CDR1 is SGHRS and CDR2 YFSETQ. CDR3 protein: CASSLDGSGYGQPQHF. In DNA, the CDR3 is TGCGCCAGCAGCTTGGATGGGTCAGGGTATGGTCAGCCCCAGCATTTT.

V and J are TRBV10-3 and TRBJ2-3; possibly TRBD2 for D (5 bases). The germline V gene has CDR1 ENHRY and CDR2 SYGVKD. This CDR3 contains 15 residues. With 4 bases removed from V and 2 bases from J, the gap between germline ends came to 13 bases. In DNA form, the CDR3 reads TGTGCCATCAGTGCTACACGGGGAAACACAGATACGCAGTATTTT. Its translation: CAISATRGNTDTQYF.

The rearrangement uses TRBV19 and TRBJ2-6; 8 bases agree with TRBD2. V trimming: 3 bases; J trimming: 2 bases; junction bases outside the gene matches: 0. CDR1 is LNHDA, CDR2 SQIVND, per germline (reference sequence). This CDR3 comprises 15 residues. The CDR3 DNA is TGTGCCAGTAGTATCGGGGGGGCTGGGGCCAACGTCCTGACTTTC. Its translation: CASSIGGAGANVLTF.

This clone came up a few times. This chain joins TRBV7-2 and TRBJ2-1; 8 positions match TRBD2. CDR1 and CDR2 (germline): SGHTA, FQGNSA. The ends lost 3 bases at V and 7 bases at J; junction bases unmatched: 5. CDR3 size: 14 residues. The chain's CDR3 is CASSLSGSGNEQFF. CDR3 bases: TGTGCCAGCAGCTTGAGCGGGAGTGGGAATGAGCAGTTCTTC.

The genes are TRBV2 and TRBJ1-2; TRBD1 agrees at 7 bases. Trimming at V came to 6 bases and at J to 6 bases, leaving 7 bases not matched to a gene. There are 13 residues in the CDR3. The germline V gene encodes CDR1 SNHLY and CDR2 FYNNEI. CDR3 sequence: CASREDRSHGYTF. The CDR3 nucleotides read TGTGCCAGCAGAGAGGACAGGAGCCATGGCTACACCTTC. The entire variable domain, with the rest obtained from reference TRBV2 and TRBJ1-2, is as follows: EPEVTQTPSHQVTQMGQEVILRCVPISNHLYFYWYRQILGQKVEFLVSFYNNEISEKSEIFDDQFSVERPDGSNFTLKIRSTKLEDSAMYFCASREDRSHGYTFGSGTRLTVV.

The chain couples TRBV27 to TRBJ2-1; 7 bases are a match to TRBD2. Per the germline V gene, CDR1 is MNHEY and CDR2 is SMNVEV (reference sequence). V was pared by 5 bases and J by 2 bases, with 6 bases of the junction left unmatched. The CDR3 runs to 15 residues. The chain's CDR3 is CASSSLADPYNEQFF. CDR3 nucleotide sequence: TGTGCCAGCAGTAGCCTAGCGGATCCCTACAATGAGCAGTTCTTC.

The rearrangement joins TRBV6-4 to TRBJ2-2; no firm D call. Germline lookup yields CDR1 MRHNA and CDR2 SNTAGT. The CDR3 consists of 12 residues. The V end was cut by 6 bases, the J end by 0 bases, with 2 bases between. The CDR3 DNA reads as TGTGCCAGCAGCGCGAACACCGGGGAGCTGTTTTTT. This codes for CASSANTGELFF.

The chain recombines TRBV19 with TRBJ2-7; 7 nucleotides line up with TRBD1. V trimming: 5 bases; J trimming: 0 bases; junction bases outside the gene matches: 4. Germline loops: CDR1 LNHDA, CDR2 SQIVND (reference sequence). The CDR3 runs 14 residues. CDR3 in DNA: TGTGCCAGTAGTTCCTGGACAGGCTCCTACGAGCAGTACTTC. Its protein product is CASSSWTGSYEQYF.

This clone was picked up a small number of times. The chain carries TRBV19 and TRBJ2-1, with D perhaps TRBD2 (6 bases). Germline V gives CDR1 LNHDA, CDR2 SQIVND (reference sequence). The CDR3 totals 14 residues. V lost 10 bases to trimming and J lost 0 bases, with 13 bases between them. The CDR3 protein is CATTEGRSYNEQFF. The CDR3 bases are TGTGCCACCACGGAGGGCCGCTCCTACAATGAGCAGTTCTTC. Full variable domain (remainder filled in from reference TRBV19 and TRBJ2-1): DGGITQSPKYLFRKEGQNVTLSCEQNLNHDAMYWYRQDPGQGLRLIYYSQIVNDFQKGDIAEGYSVSREKKESFPLTVTSAQKNPTAFYLCATTEGRSYNEQFFGPGTRLTVL.